A selection of T cell receptor beta chains follows, all from one sample in a study of T cells in Graves' hyperthyroidism and ophthalmopathy. TCRdb re-analysed the multiplex PCR reads in MiXCR, keeping a single row per CDR3 protein. Of 800,000 or so distinct CDR3 sequences listed, about 38% are singletons. The sequencing input was blood. The receptors originated from a man younger than 35 with Graves' hyperthyroidism. Each CDR3 is given with its conserved first and last residue. D genes are given only for firm matches. Rows may omit the clone size; those that give it use once, few, many or a size class.

cdr3_nt: TGTGCCAGCAGCTTATGGGTCAGGGAAGCTAACTATGGCTACACCTTC
cdr3_aa: CASSLWVREANYGYTF
clone_size: .
j_call: TRBJ1-2
v_call: TRBV7-2
d_call: .

cdr3_nt: TGTGCCAGCAGCTTAGGGTACACCGGGGAGCTGTTTTTT
cdr3_aa: CASSLGYTGELFF
clone_size: many
j_call: TRBJ2-2
v_call: TRBV7-3
d_call: .

cdr3_nt: TGTGCCAGCAGCTTAGGGGTCAGCTATGGCTACACCTTC
cdr3_aa: CASSLGVSYGYTF
clone_size: many
j_call: TRBJ1-2
v_call: TRBV7-9
d_call: .

cdr3_nt: TGTGCCAGCAGCTGGGGGAGACCGGGAGAGACCCAGTACTTC
cdr3_aa: CASSWGRPGETQYF
clone_size: once
j_call: TRBJ2-5
v_call: TRBV7-2
d_call: .

cdr3_nt: TGTGCCAGCAGCTTACCGACAGGAACTACCGGGGAGCTGTTTTTT
cdr3_aa: CASSLPTGTTGELFF
clone_size: .
j_call: TRBJ2-2
v_call: TRBV11-3
d_call: .

cdr3_nt: TGTGCCATCAGTGAGGCCCCCACTGAAGCTTTCTTT
cdr3_aa: CAISEAPTEAFF
clone_size: .
j_call: TRBJ1-1
v_call: TRBV10-3
d_call: .

cdr3_nt: TGCAGCGTTAACCCAGGACTTCACACAGATACGCAGTATTTT
cdr3_aa: CSVNPGLHTDTQYF
clone_size: .
j_call: TRBJ2-3
v_call: TRBV29-1
d_call: .

cdr3_nt: TGTGCCAGCAGCCAAGCGGGGACAGGGTCACACGAGCAGTACTTC
cdr3_aa: CASSQAGTGSHEQYF
clone_size: many
j_call: TRBJ2-7
v_call: TRBV7-3
d_call: TRBD1

cdr3_nt: TGTGCCAGCAGCTTGGCCGGGACAGGGGGCGGAGAGACCCAGTACTTC
cdr3_aa: CASSLAGTGGGETQYF
clone_size: .
j_call: TRBJ2-5
v_call: TRBV11-2
d_call: TRBD1

cdr3_nt: TGCGCCAGCTCTCTCACGGGGCGGCCGGTCTATGGCTACACCTTC
cdr3_aa: CASSLTGRPVYGYTF
clone_size: .
j_call: TRBJ1-2
v_call: TRBV5-1
d_call: .

cdr3_nt: TGTGCCAGTACGGGACTAGCGGGGGGCTACAATGAGCAGTTCTTC
cdr3_aa: CASTGLAGGYNEQFF
clone_size: .
j_call: TRBJ2-1
v_call: TRBV19
d_call: TRBD2

cdr3_nt: TGTGCCACCGCGACAGGGGGCATAAAGACCCAGTACTTC
cdr3_aa: CATATGGIKTQYF
clone_size: many
j_call: TRBJ2-5
v_call: TRBV10-3
d_call: TRBD1

cdr3_nt: TGCGCCAGCAGCGGCTCCGGGACCGGGGAGCTGTTTTTT
cdr3_aa: CASSGSGTGELFF
clone_size: few
j_call: TRBJ2-2
v_call: TRBV5-1
d_call: .

cdr3_nt: TGTGCCAGCAGCCGACAGGGGTTAGCTTTCTTT
cdr3_aa: CASSRQGLAFF
clone_size: .
j_call: TRBJ1-1
v_call: TRBV7-8
d_call: TRBD1

cdr3_nt: TGTGCCAGCAGGGTGGGACTGCTCTCTGGAAACACCATATATTTT
cdr3_aa: CASRVGLLSGNTIYF
clone_size: many
j_call: TRBJ1-3
v_call: TRBV12-3/TRBV12-4
d_call: .

cdr3_nt: TGCAGCGTTGCTACAGGGGGGACCCAGCATTTT
cdr3_aa: CSVATGGTQHF
clone_size: .
j_call: TRBJ1-5
v_call: TRBV29-1
d_call: TRBD1

cdr3_nt: TGTGCCAGCAGCGGACAGGGGGCGCGCACTGAAGCTTTCTTT
cdr3_aa: CASSGQGARTEAFF
clone_size: many
j_call: TRBJ1-1
v_call: TRBV9
d_call: TRBD1